Below are 8 T cell receptor beta chains sequenced from a single sample in a study of CD8 T cells in Susac syndrome. RNA was extracted with the RNeasy kit, and a quantity of 0.5 to 1 ug was reverse transcribed using random hexamers. TCRdb reprocessed the immunoSEQ multiplex PCR reads via MiXCR and lists one record per CDR3 protein. Counted here are some 150,000 distinct CDR3 sequences, around 95% occurring once; the ten biggest clones make up 0.15%. The sample taken for sequencing was CD8+ T cells from PBMCs. These receptors were obtained from a human donor with multiple sclerosis.

This clonotype occurred once. This CDR3 is CASSQYDEQFF. The CDR3 DNA reads TGTGCCAGCAGTCAGTATGATGAGCAGTTCTTC. The rearrangement uses TRBV3-1 and TRBJ2-1; D is ambiguous. Germline lookup yields CDR1 LGHDT and CDR2 YNNKEL (reference sequence). This CDR3 has 11 amino acids. V lost 6 bases and J lost 8, with 8 bases in between.

The rearrangement links TRBV15 to TRBJ2-3, with D tentatively TRBD1 (6 bases). The CDR3 extends over 13 amino acids. The V and J ends lost 4 bases and 8 bases respectively, with 13 bases between them. Germline V gene sequence: CDR1 LNHNV, CDR2 YYDKDF (reference sequence). Here the CDR3 DNA reads TGTGCCACCAGCACTGTAATAGGGGGTACGCAGTATTTT. Its translation: CATSTVIGGTQYF.

CDR3 residues: CASSLAYSNQPQHF. The CDR3 DNA follows: TGTGCCAGCAGTTTAGCTTATAGCAATCAGCCCCAGCATTTT. The J gene is TRBJ1-5, the V gene TRBV27; D gene ambiguous. Looked up from germline, CDR1 is MNHEY and CDR2 is SMNVEV (reference sequence). CDR3 length: 14 amino acids. Trimming stripped 2 bases from V and 0 bases from J, with 5 bases between.

The genes are TRBV9 and TRBJ1-2, with TRBD1 matching 8 bases. From germline, CDR1 is SGDLS and CDR2 YYNGEE. The V gene end was trimmed by 3 bases and the J gene end by 7 bases; junction bases not matched to a gene: 20. The CDR3 is 18 residues long. The CDR3 region has the DNA TGTGCCAGCAGCGCTAGCATTGGGGCAGGGGGCGAAGAGTTTGGCTACACCTTC. Its translation: CASSASIGAGGEEFGYTF.

The chain joins TRBV29-1 to TRBJ2-1; 8 bases map to TRBD2. The V gene end was trimmed by 3 bases and the J gene end by 9 bases; junction bases not matched to a gene: 13. CDR3 size: 15 residues. Germline V gene lookup returns CDR1 SQVTM and CDR2 ANQGSEA. The CDR3 DNA sequence: TGCAGCGTTGAGGTAGGGCGGGGGGCTCGGAGTGAGCAGTTCTTC. It specifies CSVEVGRGARSEQFF.

This sequence joins TRBV4-1 and TRBJ2-7; 15 positions agree with TRBD2. CDR1 and CDR2 from the germline V gene are MGHRA and YSYEKL. The CDR3 extends over 18 amino acids. V shed 0 bases and J 0 bases; nucleotides not matched to a gene: 3. CDR3 protein: CASSQDGTSGGNSYEQYF. The CDR3 DNA sequence: TGCGCCAGCAGCCAAGACGGGACTAGCGGGGGGAACTCCTACGAGCAGTACTTC.

The V call is TRBV27, the J call TRBJ2-7; a possible D gene is TRBD2 (6 bases). CDR1 and CDR2 from the germline V gene are MNHEY and SMNVEV (reference sequence). Trimming took 5 bases from V and 2 from J, leaving 13 bases between them. There are 14 residues in the CDR3. Here the CDR3 DNA reads TGTGCCAGCAGTACTGGGACGGGGGCCTACGAGCAGTACTTC. Its translation: CASSTGTGAYEQYF.

The chain recombines TRBV5-1 with TRBJ1-1; D ambiguous. The CDR3 sequence is 14 residues long. Trimming cost V 4 bases and J 0 bases, with 10 bases left between them. Germline CDR1 is SGHRS and CDR2 is YFSETQ. The CDR3 DNA is TGCGCCAGCAGCCAGGCACAGTTGAACACTGAAGCTTTCTTT. It translates to CASSQAQLNTEAFF.